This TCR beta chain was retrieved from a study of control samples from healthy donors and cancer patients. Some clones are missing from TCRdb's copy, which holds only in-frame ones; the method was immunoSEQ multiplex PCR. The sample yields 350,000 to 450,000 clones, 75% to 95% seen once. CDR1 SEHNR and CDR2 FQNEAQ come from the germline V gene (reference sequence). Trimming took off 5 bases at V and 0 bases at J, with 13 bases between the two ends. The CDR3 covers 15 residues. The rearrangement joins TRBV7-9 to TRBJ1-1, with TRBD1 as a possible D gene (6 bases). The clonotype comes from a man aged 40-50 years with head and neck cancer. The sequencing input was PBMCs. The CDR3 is CASSTTDRMNTEAFF. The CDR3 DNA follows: TGTGCCAGCAGCACTACGGACAGAATGAACACTGAAGCTTTCTTT.